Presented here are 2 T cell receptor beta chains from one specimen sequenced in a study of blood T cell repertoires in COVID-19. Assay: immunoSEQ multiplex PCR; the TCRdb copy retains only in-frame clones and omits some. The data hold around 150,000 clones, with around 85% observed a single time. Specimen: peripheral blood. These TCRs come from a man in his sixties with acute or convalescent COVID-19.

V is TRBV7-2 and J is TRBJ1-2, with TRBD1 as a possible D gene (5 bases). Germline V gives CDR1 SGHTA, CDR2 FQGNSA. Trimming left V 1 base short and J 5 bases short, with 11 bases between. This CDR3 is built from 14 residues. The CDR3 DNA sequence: TGTGCCAGCAGCTTAGTGACGGACAAGTATGGCTACACCTTC. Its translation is CASSLVTDKYGYTF.

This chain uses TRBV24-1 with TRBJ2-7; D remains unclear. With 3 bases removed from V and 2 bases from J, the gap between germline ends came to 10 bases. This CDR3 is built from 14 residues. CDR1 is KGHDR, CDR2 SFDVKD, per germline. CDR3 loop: CATSDPSKPYEQYF. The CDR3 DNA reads TGTGCCACCAGTGATCCGAGCAAACCCTACGAGCAGTACTTC.